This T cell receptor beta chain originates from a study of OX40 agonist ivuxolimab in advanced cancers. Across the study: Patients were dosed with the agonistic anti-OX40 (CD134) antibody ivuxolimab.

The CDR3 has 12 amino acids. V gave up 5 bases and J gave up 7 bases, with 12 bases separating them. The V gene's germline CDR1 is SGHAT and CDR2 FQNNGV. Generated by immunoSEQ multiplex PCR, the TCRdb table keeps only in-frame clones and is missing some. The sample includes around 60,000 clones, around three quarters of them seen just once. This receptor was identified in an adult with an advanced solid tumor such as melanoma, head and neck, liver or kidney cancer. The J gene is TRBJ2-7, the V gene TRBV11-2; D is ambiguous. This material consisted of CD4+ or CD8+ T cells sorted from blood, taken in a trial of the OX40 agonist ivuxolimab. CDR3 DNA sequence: TGTGCCAGCAGCGTAGGGCTTTGGGAGCAGTACTTC. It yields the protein CASSVGLWEQYF.